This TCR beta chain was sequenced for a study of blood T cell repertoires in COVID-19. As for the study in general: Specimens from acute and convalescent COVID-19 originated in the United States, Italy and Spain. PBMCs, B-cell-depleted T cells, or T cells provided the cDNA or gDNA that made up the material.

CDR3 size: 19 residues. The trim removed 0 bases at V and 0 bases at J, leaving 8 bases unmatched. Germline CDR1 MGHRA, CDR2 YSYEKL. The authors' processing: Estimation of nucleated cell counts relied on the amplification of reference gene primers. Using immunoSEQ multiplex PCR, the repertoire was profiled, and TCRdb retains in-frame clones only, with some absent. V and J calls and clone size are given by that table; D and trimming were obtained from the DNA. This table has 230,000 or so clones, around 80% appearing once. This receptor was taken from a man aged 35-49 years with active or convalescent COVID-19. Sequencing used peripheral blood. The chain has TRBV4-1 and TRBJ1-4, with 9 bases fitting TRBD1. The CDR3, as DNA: TGCGCCAGCAGCCAAGAAGGGACAGGGTATGGGGCAACTAATGAAAAACTGTTTTTT. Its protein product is CASSQEGTGYGATNEKLFF.